This T cell receptor (beta chain) was sequenced for a study of vaccination and CD4 T cells after COVID-19. Study-level background: Overlapping SARS-CoV-2, HCoV-NL63, HCoV-OC43 and HCoV-229E spike peptides were used to stimulate cells. The study, taken as a whole, reports: From roughly 21 to 40, the median of SARS-CoV-2-reactive clonotypes rose without reaching significance.

Regarding treatment: roughly 10-day PBMC culture with coronavirus spike peptide pools or control peptides (ViraFEST assay). Expanded clonotypes were found by TCR sequencing after peptide-pool stimulation (ViraFEST). In this sample, this clonotype turned up once. Its specificity is unknown. Sequence data for DNA of cultured CD4+ T cells were generated by the Oncomine TCR Beta short-read assay. TCRdb itself ran the PCR reads through MiXCR, one entry per CDR3 protein. The sample consists of over 9,000 distinct CDR3 sequences, 66% of them appearing once. V lost 0 bases, J lost 0 bases, and 1 base lay in between. This CDR3 has 14 amino acids. Germline lookup yields CDR1 SGHRS and CDR2 YFSETQ.

This chain connects TRBV5-1 to TRBJ1-6; unclear D gene. The sequenced sample was CD4+ T cells from blood, cultured in vitro. This clonotype was sampled from a human donor who had recovered from COVID-19. Here the CDR3 reads CASSLGSYNSPLHF. DNA for the CDR3: TGCGCCAGCAGCTTGGGCTCCTATAATTCACCCCTCCACTTT.